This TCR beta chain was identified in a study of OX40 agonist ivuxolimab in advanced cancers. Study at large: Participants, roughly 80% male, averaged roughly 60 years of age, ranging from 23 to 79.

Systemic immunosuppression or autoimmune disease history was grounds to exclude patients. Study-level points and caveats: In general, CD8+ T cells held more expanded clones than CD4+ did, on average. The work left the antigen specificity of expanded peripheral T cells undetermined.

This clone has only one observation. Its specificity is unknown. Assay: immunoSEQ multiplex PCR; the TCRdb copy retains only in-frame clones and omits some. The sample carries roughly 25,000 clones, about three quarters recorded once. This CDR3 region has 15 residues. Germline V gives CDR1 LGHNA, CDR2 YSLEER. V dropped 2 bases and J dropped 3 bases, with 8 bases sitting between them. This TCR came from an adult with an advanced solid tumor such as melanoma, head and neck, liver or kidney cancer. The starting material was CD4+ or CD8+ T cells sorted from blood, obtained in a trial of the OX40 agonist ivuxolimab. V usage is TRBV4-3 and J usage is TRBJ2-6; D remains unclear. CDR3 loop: CASSQSPSGANVLTF. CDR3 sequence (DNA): TGCGCCAGCAGCCAAAGCCCGAGTGGGGCCAACGTCCTGACTTTC.